These 5 T cell receptor beta chains share one sample of origin, sequenced in a study of human T cells and chemical hapten exposure. MiXCR, applied by TCRdb to the RACE reads, yields one record per CDR3 protein. Seen here are over 300,000 distinct CDR3 sequences, roughly 4.6% observed once, and the top ten hold approximately 2.8%. As for time point: pre-sensitization, week 0. Treatment indicated: therapeutic diphenylcyclopropenone sensitization with weekly scalp DPC. The specimen was whole blood, collected in connection with sensitization to the hapten diphenylcyclopropenone (DPC). These receptors originate from a woman between 45 and 60 years old with alopecia areata. Some clones in this sample may be carry-over from other donors' samples.

This clonotype came up many times. The chain combines TRBV29-1 with TRBJ2-1; D ambiguous. Germline-derived CDR1 and CDR2 are SQVTM and ANQGSEA. V was cut by 4 bases and J by 0 bases, with 7 bases left in between. This CDR3 region has 13 residues. In DNA, the CDR3 is TGCAGCGTTGTAGGGCTCTCCTACAATGAGCAGTTCTTC. Translating gives CSVVGLSYNEQFF.

This clonotype showed up just a few times. This chain uses TRBV2 with TRBJ1-1; TRBD1 matches 9 bases. Germline assignment: CDR1 SNHLY and CDR2 FYNNEI. V lost 5 bases, J lost 5 bases, and 6 bases stayed unmatched. This CDR3 spans 14 amino acids. CDR3 bases: TGTGCCAGCAGTTTCGGGACAGGGTCGACTGAAGCTTTCTTT. Translation: CASSFGTGSTEAFF.

This clonotype has ten or more counts. The J gene is TRBJ2-3, the V gene TRBV7-9; no definite D call. CDR1 is SEHNR, CDR2 FQNEAQ, per germline (reference sequence). The CDR3 sequence is 12 residues long. The V and J ends lost 2 bases and 5 bases respectively, with 5 bases between them. The CDR3 is CASSLSLDTQYF. CDR3 nucleotide sequence: TGTGCCAGCAGCTTATCCCTAGATACGCAGTATTTT.

This clonotype was counted many times. This chain uses TRBV9 with TRBJ2-7; D may match TRBD1 or TRBD2 (5 bases each). V was pared by 1 base and J by 4 bases, with 15 bases between. Germline V gives CDR1 SGDLS, CDR2 YYNGEE. The CDR3 loop spans 15 amino acids. This chain's CDR3 is CASSVSGMGQYEQYF. The CDR3 bases are TGTGCCAGCAGCGTATCGGGGATGGGGCAATACGAGCAGTACTTC. The full variable domain, rest sourced from reference TRBV9 and TRBJ2-7, is DSGVTQTPKHLITATGQRVTLRCSPRSGDLSVYWYQQSLDQGLQFLIQYYNGEERAKGNILERFSAQQFPDLHSELNLSSLELGDSALYFCASSVSGMGQYEQYFGPGTRLTVT.

This clonotype was observed a handful of times. J is TRBJ1-5 and V is TRBV5-4; D not resolved. This CDR3 has 18 residues. Germline loops: CDR1 SGHNT, CDR2 YYREEE (reference sequence). V was clipped by 0 bases and J by 2 bases, with 18 bases between them. CDR3 in amino acids: CASSLAGGKLTGNQPQHF. The CDR3 DNA reads as TGTGCCAGCAGCTTGGCCGGAGGAAAGCTCACGGGCAATCAGCCCCAGCATTTT.